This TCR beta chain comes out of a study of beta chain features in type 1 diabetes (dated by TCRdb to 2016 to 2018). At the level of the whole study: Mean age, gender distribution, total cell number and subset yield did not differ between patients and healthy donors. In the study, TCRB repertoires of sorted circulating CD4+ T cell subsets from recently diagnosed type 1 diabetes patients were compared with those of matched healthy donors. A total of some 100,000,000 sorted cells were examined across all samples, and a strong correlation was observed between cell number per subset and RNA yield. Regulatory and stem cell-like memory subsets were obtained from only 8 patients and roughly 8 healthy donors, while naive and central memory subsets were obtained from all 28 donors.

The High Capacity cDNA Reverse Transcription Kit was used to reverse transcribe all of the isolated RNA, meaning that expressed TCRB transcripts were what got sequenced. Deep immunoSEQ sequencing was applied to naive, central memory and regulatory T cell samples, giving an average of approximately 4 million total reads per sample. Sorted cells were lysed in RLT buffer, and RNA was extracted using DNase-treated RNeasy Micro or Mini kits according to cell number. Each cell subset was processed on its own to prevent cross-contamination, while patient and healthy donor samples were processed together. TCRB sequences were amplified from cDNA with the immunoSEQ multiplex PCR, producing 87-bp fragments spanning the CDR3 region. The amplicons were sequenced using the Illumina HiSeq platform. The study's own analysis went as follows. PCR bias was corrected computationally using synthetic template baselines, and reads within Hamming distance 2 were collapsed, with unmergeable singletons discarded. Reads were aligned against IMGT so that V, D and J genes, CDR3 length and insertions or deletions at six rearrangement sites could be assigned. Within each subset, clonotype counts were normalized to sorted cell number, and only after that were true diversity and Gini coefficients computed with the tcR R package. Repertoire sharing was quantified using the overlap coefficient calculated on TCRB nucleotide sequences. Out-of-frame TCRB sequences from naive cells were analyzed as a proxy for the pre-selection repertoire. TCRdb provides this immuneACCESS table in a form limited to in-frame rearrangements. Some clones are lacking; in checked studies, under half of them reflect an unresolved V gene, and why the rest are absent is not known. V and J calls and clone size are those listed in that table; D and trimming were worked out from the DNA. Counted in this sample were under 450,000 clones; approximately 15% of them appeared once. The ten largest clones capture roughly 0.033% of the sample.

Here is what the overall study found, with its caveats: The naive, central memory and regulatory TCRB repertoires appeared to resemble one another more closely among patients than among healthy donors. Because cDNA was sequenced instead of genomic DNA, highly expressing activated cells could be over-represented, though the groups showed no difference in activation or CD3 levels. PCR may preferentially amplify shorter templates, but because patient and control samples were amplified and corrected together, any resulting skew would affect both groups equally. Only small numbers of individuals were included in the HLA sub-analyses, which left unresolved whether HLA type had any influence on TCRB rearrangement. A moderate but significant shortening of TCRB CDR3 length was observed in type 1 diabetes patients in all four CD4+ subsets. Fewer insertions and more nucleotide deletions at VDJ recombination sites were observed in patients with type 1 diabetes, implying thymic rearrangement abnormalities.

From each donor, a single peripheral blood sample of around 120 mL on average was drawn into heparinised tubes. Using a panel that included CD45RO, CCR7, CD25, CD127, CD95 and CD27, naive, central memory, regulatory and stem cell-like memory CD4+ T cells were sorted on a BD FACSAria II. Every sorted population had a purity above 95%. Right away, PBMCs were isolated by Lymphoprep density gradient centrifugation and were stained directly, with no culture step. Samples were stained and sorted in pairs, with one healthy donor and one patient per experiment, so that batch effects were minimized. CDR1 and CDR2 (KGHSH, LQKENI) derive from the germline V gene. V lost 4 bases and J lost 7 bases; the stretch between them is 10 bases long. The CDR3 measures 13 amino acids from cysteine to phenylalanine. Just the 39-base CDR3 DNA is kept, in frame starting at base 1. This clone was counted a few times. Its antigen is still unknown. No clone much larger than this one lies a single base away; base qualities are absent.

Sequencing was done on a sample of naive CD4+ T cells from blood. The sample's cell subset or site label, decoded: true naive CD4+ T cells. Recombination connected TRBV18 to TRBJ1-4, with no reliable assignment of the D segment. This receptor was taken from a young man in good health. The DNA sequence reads TGTGCCAGCTCACGGTCGGGTTCTGAAAAACTGTTTTTT. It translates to CASSRSGSEKLFF.